Sequencing of this T cell receptor (beta chain) was carried out in a study of T cell responses to AZD1222 COVID-19 vaccine. A single count supports this clone. Its cognate antigen is unknown. The CDR3 contains 16 residues. V was pared by 3 bases and J by 0 bases, with 4 bases of the junction left unmatched. Germline loops: CDR1 DFQATT, CDR2 SNEGSKA (reference sequence). The method was immunoSEQ multiplex PCR; TCRdb's version includes in-frame clones alone and lacks a portion of them. The repertoire holds 90,000 to 120,000 clones, with roughly 87% as singletons. Study-level results: Compared with day 0, the breadth and depth of the Spike-specific TCR repertoire rose significantly after two doses of AZD1222.

The receptor was derived from an adult in good health. Here the sequenced sample was peripheral blood, taken on day 0 of AZD1222 vaccination. This chain links TRBV20-1 with TRBJ2-7; 14 bases align to TRBD2. The CDR3 DNA sequence: TGCAGTGCTAGTGGACTAGCGGGGGGAACCTCCTACGAGCAGTACTTC. It translates to CSASGLAGGTSYEQYF.